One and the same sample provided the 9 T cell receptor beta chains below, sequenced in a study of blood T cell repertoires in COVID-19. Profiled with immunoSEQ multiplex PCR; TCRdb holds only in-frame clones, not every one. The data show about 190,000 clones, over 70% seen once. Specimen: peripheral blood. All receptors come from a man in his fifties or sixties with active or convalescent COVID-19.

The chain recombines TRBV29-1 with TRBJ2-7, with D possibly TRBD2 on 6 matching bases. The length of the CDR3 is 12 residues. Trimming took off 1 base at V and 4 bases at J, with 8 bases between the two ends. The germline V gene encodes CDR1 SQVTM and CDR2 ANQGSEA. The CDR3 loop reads CSVEGGLYEQYF. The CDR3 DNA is TGCAGCGTTGAAGGGGGACTTTACGAGCAGTACTTC.

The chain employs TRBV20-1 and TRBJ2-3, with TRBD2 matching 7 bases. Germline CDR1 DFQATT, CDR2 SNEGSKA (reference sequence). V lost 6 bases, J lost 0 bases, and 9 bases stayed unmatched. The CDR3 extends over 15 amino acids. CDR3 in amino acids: CSASSGHTSTDTQYF. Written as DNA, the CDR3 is TGCAGTGCAAGTAGCGGGCATACTAGCACAGATACGCAGTATTTT.

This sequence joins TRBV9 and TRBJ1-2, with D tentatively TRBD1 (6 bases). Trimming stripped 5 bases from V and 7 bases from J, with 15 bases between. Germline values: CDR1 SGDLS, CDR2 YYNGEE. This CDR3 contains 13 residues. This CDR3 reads CASRAQGYSGYTF. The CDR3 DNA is TGTGCCAGCAGAGCACAGGGTTACTCTGGCTACACCTTC.

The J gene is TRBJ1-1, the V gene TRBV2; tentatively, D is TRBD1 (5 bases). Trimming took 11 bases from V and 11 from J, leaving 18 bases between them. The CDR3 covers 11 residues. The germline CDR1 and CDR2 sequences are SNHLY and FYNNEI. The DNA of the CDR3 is TGTGCCGCCGGGGGAGCCTGGGGGGCTTTCTTT. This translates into CAAGGAWGAFF.

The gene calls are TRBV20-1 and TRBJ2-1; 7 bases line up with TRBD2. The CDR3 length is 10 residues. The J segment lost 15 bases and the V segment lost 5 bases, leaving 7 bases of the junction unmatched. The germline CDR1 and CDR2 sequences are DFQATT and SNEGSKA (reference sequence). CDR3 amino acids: CSALRTSPFF. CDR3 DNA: TGCAGTGCTCTCAGGACTAGTCCGTTCTTC.

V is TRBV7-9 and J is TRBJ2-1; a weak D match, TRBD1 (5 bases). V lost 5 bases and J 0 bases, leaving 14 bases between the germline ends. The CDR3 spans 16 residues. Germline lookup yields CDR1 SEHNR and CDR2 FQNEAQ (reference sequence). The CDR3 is CASSRPTASSYNEQFF. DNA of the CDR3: TGTGCCAGCAGCCGTCCGACAGCAAGCTCCTACAATGAGCAGTTCTTC.

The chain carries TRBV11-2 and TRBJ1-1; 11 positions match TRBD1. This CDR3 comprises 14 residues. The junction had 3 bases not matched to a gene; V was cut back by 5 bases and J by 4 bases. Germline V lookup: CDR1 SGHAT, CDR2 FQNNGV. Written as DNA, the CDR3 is TGTGCCAGCAGCACCGGGACAGGGGGCACTGAAGCTTTCTTT. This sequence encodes CASSTGTGGTEAFF. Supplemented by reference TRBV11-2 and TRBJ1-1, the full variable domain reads EAGVAQSPRYKIIEKRQSVAFWCNPISGHATLYWYQQILGQGPKLLIQFQNNGVVDDSQLPKDRFSAERLKGVDSTLKIQPAKLEDSAVYLCASSTGTGGTEAFFGQGTRLTVV.

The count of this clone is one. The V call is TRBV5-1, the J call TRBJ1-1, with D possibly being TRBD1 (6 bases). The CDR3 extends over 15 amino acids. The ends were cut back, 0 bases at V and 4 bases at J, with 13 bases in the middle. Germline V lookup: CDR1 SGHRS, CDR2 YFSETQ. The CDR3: CASSLATGRTTEAFF. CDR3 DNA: TGCGCCAGCAGCTTGGCTACAGGGCGCACCACTGAAGCTTTCTTT. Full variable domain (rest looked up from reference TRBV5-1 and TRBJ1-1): KAGVTQTPRYLIKTRGQQVTLSCSPISGHRSVSWYQQTPGQGLQFLFEYFSETQRNKGNFPGRFSGRQFSNSRSEMNVSTLELGDSALYLCASSLATGRTTEAFFGQGTRLTVV.

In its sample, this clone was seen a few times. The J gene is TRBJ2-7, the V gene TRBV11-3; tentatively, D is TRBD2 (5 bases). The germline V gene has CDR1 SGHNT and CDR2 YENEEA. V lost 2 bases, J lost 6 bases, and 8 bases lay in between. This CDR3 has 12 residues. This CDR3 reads CASSLSGTEQYF. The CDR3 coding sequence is TGTGCCAGCAGCTTATCGGGAACCGAGCAGTACTTC.